A selection of T cell receptor beta chains follows, all from one sample in a study of T cell repertoires in cytomegalovirus infection. TCRdb itself ran the reads through MiXCR, one entry per CDR3 protein. The sample lists around 330,000 distinct CDR3 sequences, roughly 17% occurring once. Sequencing was done on a sample of PBMCs. The source is a human donor in good health (CMV status not recorded). Some clones in this sample may be carry-over from other donors' samples. Each CDR3 is given with its conserved first and last residue. The D gene is left open where the match is weak. Clone size appears in some rows only: once, few, many, or a class for an expanded clone.

V gene	clone size	D gene	J gene	CDR3 protein	CDR3 DNA
TRBV6-1	few	TRBD2	TRBJ2-1	CASSELRRGYNEQFF	TGTGCCAGCAGTGAACTTAGGCGGGGGTACAATGAGCAGTTCTTC
TRBV7-2	NA	NA	TRBJ2-5	CASSLSGYQETQYF	TGTGCCAGCAGCTTGAGCGGTTACCAAGAGACCCAGTACTTC
TRBV4-2	few	NA	TRBJ1-5	CASSQGFGSGVGNQPQHF	TGTGCCAGCAGCCAAGGTTTTGGGTCGGGTGTTGGCAATCAGCCCCAGCATTTT
TRBV4-2	few	TRBD1	TRBJ1-1	CASSQDGTGGRRTEAFF	TGTGCCAGCAGCCAAGACGGGACAGGGGGCAGGCGCACTGAAGCTTTCTTT
TRBV5-1	NA	NA	TRBJ2-5	CASSLGYAGLVETQYF	TGCGCCAGCAGCTTGGGGTACGCGGGGTTGGTGGAGACCCAGTACTTC
TRBV4-3	NA	NA	TRBJ2-7	CASSQAEGHSYEQYF	TGCGCCAGCAGCCAAGCCGAGGGACACTCCTACGAGCAGTACTTC
TRBV7-2	many	NA	TRBJ1-1	CASRLRDPGTEAFF	TGTGCCAGCAGACTCAGGGACCCTGGGACTGAAGCTTTCTTT
TRBV12-3/TRBV12-4	many	NA	TRBJ1-2	CASSARDTDPYTF	TGTGCCAGCAGTGCCCGGGACACCGATCCCTACACCTTC
TRBV11-2	few	TRBD1	TRBJ2-5	CASSFRWTGVMETQYF	TGTGCCAGCAGCTTCCGGTGGACAGGGGTGATGGAGACCCAGTACTTC
TRBV27	many	TRBD2	TRBJ2-1	CASSFLTSGGARGEQFF	TGTGCCAGCAGTTTCCTCACTAGCGGGGGAGCGAGGGGTGAGCAGTTCTTC
TRBV19	few	NA	TRBJ1-4	CASMNRGFREKLFF	TGTGCCAGTATGAATCGAGGGTTTCGAGAAAAACTGTTTTTT
TRBV7-9	few	NA	TRBJ2-2	CASSFPGGWHANTGELFF	TGTGCCAGCAGCTTCCCCGGGGGTTGGCACGCGAACACCGGGGAGCTGTTTTTT
TRBV29-1	few	NA	TRBJ1-2	CSVETGHYGYTF	TGCAGCGTTGAAACAGGACACTATGGCTACACCTTC
TRBV10-3	NA	TRBD1	TRBJ1-5	CAISAGTGDHQPQHF	TGTGCCATCAGTGCCGGGACAGGGGATCATCAGCCCCAGCATTTT
TRBV5-1	NA	NA	TRBJ2-3	CASSRTADTQYF	TGCGCCAGCAGCCGTACTGCAGATACGCAGTATTTT
TRBV5-8	few	TRBD2	TRBJ2-7	CASSFEGTTAAEQYF	TGTGCCAGCAGCTTCGAGGGGACTACCGCCGCCGAGCAGTACTTC
TRBV6-6	once	TRBD1	TRBJ1-5	CASSPSRQGMSNQPQHF	TGTGCCAGCAGTCCCAGTCGACAGGGAATGAGCAATCAGCCCCAGCATTTT
TRBV5-6	NA	NA	TRBJ1-5	CASSLAARESQHF	TGTGCCAGCAGCTTGGCCGCCAGGGAGTCCCAGCATTTT
TRBV7-2	many	TRBD2	TRBJ2-5	CASSLLAGGRETQYF	TGTGCCAGCAGCCTATTAGCGGGGGGTCGGGAGACCCAGTACTTC
TRBV7-2	many	NA	TRBJ1-1	CASSPVRTEAFF	TGTGCCAGCAGCCCGGTGAGGACTGAAGCTTTCTTT
TRBV12-3/TRBV12-4	many	NA	TRBJ2-4	CASSQGNIQYF	TGTGCCAGCAGCCAGGGGAACATTCAGTACTTC
TRBV7-6	many	NA	TRBJ1-4	CASSRSLATTNEKLFF	TGTGCCAGCAGCCGATCTCTAGCGACAACTAATGAAAAACTGTTTTTT
TRBV11-2	many	TRBD1	TRBJ2-1	CASSLQGAQDEQFF	TGTGCCAGCAGCTTGCAGGGGGCGCAGGATGAGCAGTTCTTC
TRBV28	NA	NA	TRBJ2-2	CASHPITGELFF	TGTGCCAGCCACCCAATCACCGGGGAGCTGTTTTTT
TRBV18	NA	NA	TRBJ1-3	CASSPVGETAGNTIYF	TGTGCCAGCTCACCAGTTGGAGAAACTGCTGGAAACACCATATATTTT
TRBV20-1	NA	NA	TRBJ1-4	CSASHRESTNEKLFF	TGCAGTGCTAGTCACCGGGAGTCAACTAATGAAAAACTGTTTTTT
TRBV11-2	NA	NA	TRBJ2-1	CASSRLGGTIYNEQFF	TGTGCCAGCAGCCGCCTTGGGGGGACCATCTACAATGAGCAGTTCTTC
TRBV20-1	NA	TRBD1	TRBJ1-2	CSARDTGRGSRGYTF	TGCAGTGCTAGAGATACAGGCAGGGGGAGCCGTGGCTACACCTTC
TRBV12-3/TRBV12-4	once	NA	TRBJ2-2	CASSSPQLSGTGELFF	TGTGCCAGCAGTTCTCCACAGTTATCAGGCACCGGGGAGCTGTTTTTT
TRBV12-3/TRBV12-4	many	NA	TRBJ1-1	CASSLSDGNTEAFF	TGTGCCAGCAGTTTGTCGGACGGGAACACTGAAGCTTTCTTT
TRBV7-2	many	NA	TRBJ2-7	CASSFFRGSAEPYEQYF	TGTGCCAGCAGCTTCTTTCGGGGTAGCGCGGAACCTTACGAGCAGTACTTC
TRBV28	few	NA	TRBJ1-6	CASSSSGNSPLHF	TGTGCCAGCAGTTCATCAGGGAATTCACCCCTCCACTTT
TRBV4-1	NA	NA	TRBJ1-5	CASSQVAGDQPQHF	TGCGCCAGCAGCCAAGTGGCGGGGGATCAGCCCCAGCATTTT
TRBV28	NA	NA	TRBJ1-2	CASSPPSDGYTF	TGTGCCAGCAGTCCACCATCGGATGGCTACACCTTC
TRBV5-5	once	NA	TRBJ2-1	CASSLTQESYNEQFF	TGTGCCAGCAGCTTGACACAGGAGTCCTACAATGAGCAGTTCTTC
TRBV19	NA	NA	TRBJ1-1	CASSISWGSTEAFF	TGTGCCAGTAGTATAAGCTGGGGGAGCACTGAAGCTTTCTTT
TRBV7-2	many	TRBD1	TRBJ1-4	CASSGTGTVATNEKLFF	TGTGCCAGCAGCGGAACCGGGACAGTTGCAACTAATGAAAAACTGTTTTTT
TRBV7-2	few	NA	TRBJ1-3	CASSLEGSSGNTIYF	TGTGCCAGCAGCTTAGAAGGGAGCTCTGGAAACACCATATATTTT
TRBV19	few	NA	TRBJ2-1	CASSFTVSSYNEQFF	TGTGCCAGTAGTTTCACTGTGAGCTCCTACAATGAGCAGTTCTTC
TRBV19	NA	TRBD1	TRBJ2-5	CASSMGQGTTETQYF	TGTGCCAGTAGTATGGGACAGGGAACGACTGAGACCCAGTACTTC
TRBV7-2	many	NA	TRBJ2-7	CASSSARGAGEQYF	TGTGCCAGCAGCTCCGCCCGGGGAGCAGGCGAGCAGTACTTC
TRBV6-5	NA	NA	TRBJ1-1	CASSYIRDTEAFF	TGTGCCAGCAGTTACATCCGGGACACTGAAGCTTTCTTT
TRBV6-1	many	NA	TRBJ2-1	CASGRDEQFF	TGTGCCAGTGGACGCGATGAGCAGTTCTTC
TRBV12-3/TRBV12-4	few	NA	TRBJ1-6	CASSLNQVNSPLHF	TGTGCCAGCAGTTTAAATCAAGTTAATTCACCCCTCCACTTT
TRBV27	NA	NA	TRBJ1-3	CANQTGQALGGNTIYF	TGTGCCAACCAGACGGGTCAGGCCCTCGGAGGAAACACCATATATTTT